These 19 T cell receptor beta chains were sequenced from one sample in a study of T-cell memory formation after mild COVID-19. TCRdb reprocessed the 5' RACE reads with MiXCR, giving one entry per CDR3 protein. The sample holds around 150,000 distinct CDR3 sequences, around 30% seen once. Sequenced: PBMCs or a T cell subset sorted from them (not recorded which). The source of these receptors is an adult woman who had mild COVID-19 (a few samples of this study predate the infection). Cell type and time point are not known.

The chain combines TRBV5-1 with TRBJ2-7; 9 bases map to TRBD1. Losses at the gene ends were 6 bases for V and 4 bases for J; bases not matched to a gene: 8. The CDR3 runs to 14 residues. Germline-derived CDR1 and CDR2 are SGHRS and YFSETQ. The CDR3 sequence is CASNTGTGPYEQYF. CDR3 sequence (DNA): TGCGCCAGCAACACCGGGACAGGGCCATACGAGCAGTACTTC.

The V gene is TRBV5-1, the J gene TRBJ2-1; D possibly corresponds to TRBD2 (5 bases). V dropped 0 bases and J dropped 0 bases, with 7 bases sitting between them. The CDR3 is 15 residues long. Germline values: CDR1 SGHRS, CDR2 YFSETQ. The CDR3 sequence: CASSLDGDSYNEQFF. CDR3 sequence (DNA): TGCGCCAGCAGCTTGGACGGGGACTCCTACAATGAGCAGTTCTTC.

This clonotype was observed a handful of times. The chain uses TRBV6-1 and TRBJ1-1; TRBD1 aligns across 7 bases. This CDR3 has 15 residues. From germline, CDR1 is MNHNS and CDR2 SASEGT. V shed 4 bases, J shed 5 bases, and the junction held 10 bases outside the gene matches. CDR3 DNA sequence: TGTGCCAGCAGTGGAGGGACAGCCCGGGGGACTGAAGCTTTCTTT. Its translation is CASSGGTARGTEAFF.

This clonotype turned up a few times. The gene calls are TRBV6-2 or TRBV6-3 and TRBJ2-7, with 9 bases fitting TRBD1. Trimming at V came to 5 bases and at J to 3 bases, leaving 8 bases not matched to a gene. This CDR3 spans 15 amino acids. Germline V gives CDR1 MNHEY, CDR2 SVGEGT. CDR3 protein: CASSHLTGGYYEQYF. DNA of the CDR3: TGTGCCAGCAGTCACCTGACAGGGGGATACTACGAGCAGTACTTC.

The chain has TRBV18 and TRBJ2-5, with D tentatively TRBD2 (6 bases). CDR3 size: 13 residues. Germline assignment: CDR1 KGHSH and CDR2 LQKENI. The V end was cut by 0 bases, the J end by 4 bases, with 6 bases between. The CDR3 reads CASSPPEGETQYF. The DNA for the CDR3 is TGTGCCAGCTCACCACCGGAGGGAGAGACCCAGTACTTC.

This clonotype was detected a few times. V is TRBV24-1 and J is TRBJ2-1, with D tentatively TRBD2 (5 bases). Trimming took 3 bases from V and 6 from J, leaving 8 bases between them. The germline V gene encodes CDR1 KGHDR and CDR2 SFDVKD. CDR3 length: 13 amino acids. The DNA for the CDR3 is TGTGCCACCAGTGATGGGAGATCCAATGAGCAGTTCTTC. Protein product: CATSDGRSNEQFF.

The V and J genes are TRBV4-2 and TRBJ2-5, with 7 positions matching TRBD2. V lost 4 bases and J lost 2; bases outside the gene matches: 4. This CDR3 has 14 amino acids. The germline gives CDR1 LGHNA, CDR2 YNFKEQ. CDR3 DNA sequence: TGTGCCAGCAGCCCTGACGGGGGGCAAGAGACCCAGTACTTC. Its protein is CASSPDGGQETQYF.

The V and J genes are TRBV7-2 and TRBJ2-1; possibly TRBD1 for D (6 bases). V lost 4 bases to trimming and J lost 6 bases, with 13 bases between them. Germline V CDR1 and CDR2: SGHTA, FQGNSA. The CDR3 length is 14 residues. The CDR3 coding sequence is TGTGCCAGCAGCTCCAGGGGCCGGTCCAATGAGCAGTTCTTC. Its translation is CASSSRGRSNEQFF.

This clonotype was counted ten times or more. The chain employs TRBV7-2 and TRBJ2-1, with TRBD2 matching over 13 bases. V lost 6 bases to trimming and J lost 4 bases; unmatched junction nucleotides: 15. This CDR3 has 19 residues. Germline assignment: CDR1 SGHTA and CDR2 FQGNSA. CDR3 protein: CASSQFSGTSGTRYNEQFF. In nucleotides, the CDR3 is TGTGCCAGCAGTCAGTTCTCCGGGACTAGCGGGACTAGATACAATGAGCAGTTCTTC.

The chain joins TRBV12-3 or TRBV12-4 to TRBJ2-6; 7 bases are shared with TRBD1. J lost 2 bases, V lost 6 bases, and 13 bases had no gene match. This CDR3 contains 18 residues. CDR3 protein: CASSARLGGSAGANVLTF. CDR3 DNA: TGTGCCAGCAGCGCTCGGTTAGGGGGCTCCGCTGGGGCCAACGTCCTGACTTTC.

The CDR3 DNA follows: TGTGCCAGCAGCCCCGACGGCGGTAGTGGCAATGAGCAGTTCTTC. This gives the protein CASSPDGGSGNEQFF. The chain couples TRBV9 to TRBJ2-1; D uncertain. Trimming stripped 4 bases from V and 6 bases from J, with 17 bases between. From germline, CDR1 is SGDLS and CDR2 YYNGEE. This CDR3 contains 15 residues.

This chain connects TRBV20-1 to TRBJ1-6; 11 nucleotides line up with TRBD1. This CDR3 has 15 amino acids. Germline V CDR1 and CDR2: DFQATT, SNEGSKA (reference sequence). V trimming: 2 bases; J trimming: 7 bases; junction bases outside the gene matches: 4. In DNA form, the CDR3 reads TGCAGTGCTAGATCCGGGACAGGGGGGAATTCACCCCTCCACTTT. Translated, it gives CSARSGTGGNSPLHF.

In DNA form, the CDR3 reads TGTGCCACCAGCAACGAAGGACTAGCGGGAATGCTCTACAATGAGCAGTTCTTC. Protein sequence: CATSNEGLAGMLYNEQFF. J is TRBJ2-1 and V is TRBV15; the match to TRBD2 covers 12 bases. From germline, CDR1 is LNHNV and CDR2 YYDKDF (reference sequence). This CDR3 has 18 amino acids. V lost 4 bases to trimming and J lost 3 bases; unmatched junction nucleotides: 10.

The V call is TRBV29-1, the J call TRBJ2-5, with unresolved D. Germline CDR1 and CDR2: SQVTM and ANQGSEA. This CDR3 is built from 10 residues. Deletions cut 7 bases from V and 5 bases from J, with 8 bases between. The chain's CDR3 is CSAVSETQYF. DNA of the CDR3: TGCAGCGCCGTATCCGAGACCCAGTACTTC.

This clonotype came up a few times. The chain couples TRBV7-9 to TRBJ2-1, with 15 bases aligning to TRBD2. Germline-derived CDR1 and CDR2 are SEHNR and FQNEAQ (reference sequence). The CDR3 has 17 residues. V gave up 7 bases and J gave up 5 bases; unmatched junction bases: 9. The CDR3 DNA sequence: TGTGCCAGCAAGGGGACTAGCGGGAGGCCCCCTGACAATGAGCAGTTCTTC. As protein: CASKGTSGRPPDNEQFF.

The V and J genes are TRBV7-9 and TRBJ1-1; weak D call: TRBD1 (6 bases). Trimming took 0 bases from V and 13 from J, leaving 18 bases between them. The CDR3 runs 14 residues. Germline CDR1 SEHNR, CDR2 FQNEAQ (reference sequence). CDR3 sequence: CASSLATTPGHVFF. CDR3 in DNA: TGTGCCAGCAGCTTAGCGACCACACCGGGACACGTTTTCTTT.

V gene TRBV13 combines with J gene TRBJ1-4, with 11 bases identical to TRBD1. The J segment lost 6 bases and the V segment lost 4 bases, leaving 4 bases of the junction unmatched. This CDR3 has 15 residues. Germline V gives CDR1 PRHDT, CDR2 FYEKMQ (reference sequence). The CDR3 coding sequence is TGTGCCAGCAGCTACCGGACAGGGGGCTATGAAAAACTGTTTTTT. Its translation is CASSYRTGGYEKLFF. The full variable domain, rest sourced from reference TRBV13 and TRBJ1-4, is AAGVIQSPRHLIKEKRETATLKCYPIPRHDTVYWYQQGPGQDPQFLISFYEKMQSDKGSIPDRFSAQQFSDYHSELNMSSLELGDSALYFCASSYRTGGYEKLFFGSGTQLSVL.

This rearrangement joins TRBV29-1 to TRBJ1-2; D is possibly TRBD1 (5 bases). The CDR3 runs 11 residues. Germline V CDR1 and CDR2: SQVTM, ANQGSEA. V gave up 7 bases and J gave up 4 bases, with 10 bases separating them. CDR3 nucleotide sequence: TGCAGCGGAGAAGGGACCTATGGCTACACCTTC. It yields the protein CSGEGTYGYTF. Filled out from reference TRBV29-1 and TRBJ1-2, the complete variable domain reads SAVISQKPSRDICQRGTSLTIQCQVDSQVTMMFWYRQQPGQSLTLIATANQGSEATYESGFVIDKFPISRPNLTFSTLTVSNMSPEDSSIYLCSGEGTYGYTFGSGTRLTVV.

The chain couples TRBV7-9 to TRBJ2-7; 7 bases agree with TRBD1. CDR1 and CDR2 (germline): SEHNR, FQNEAQ (reference sequence). The length of the CDR3 is 15 residues. Trimming took 1 base from V and 2 from J; bases not matched to a gene: 5. The CDR3 bases are TGTGCCAGCAGCTTAGATCGGGACAGACCCTACGAGCAGTACTTC. This translates into CASSLDRDRPYEQYF.